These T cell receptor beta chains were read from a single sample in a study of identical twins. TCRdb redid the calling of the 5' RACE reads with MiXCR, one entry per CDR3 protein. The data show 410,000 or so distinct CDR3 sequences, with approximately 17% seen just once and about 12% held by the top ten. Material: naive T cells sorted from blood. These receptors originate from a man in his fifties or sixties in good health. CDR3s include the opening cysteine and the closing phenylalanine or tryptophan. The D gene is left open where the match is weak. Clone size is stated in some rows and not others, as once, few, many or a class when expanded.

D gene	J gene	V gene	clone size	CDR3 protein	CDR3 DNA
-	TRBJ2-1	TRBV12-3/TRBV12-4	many	CASSFEYNEQFF	TGTGCCAGCAGTTTCGAATACAATGAGCAGTTCTTC
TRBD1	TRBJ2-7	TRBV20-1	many	CSARDQTGISYEQYF	TGCAGTGCTAGAGATCAGACAGGGATCTCCTACGAGCAGTACTTC
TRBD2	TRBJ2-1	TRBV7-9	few	CASSAFLAGVSYNEQFF	TGTGCCAGCAGCGCCTTTTTGGCGGGAGTCTCCTACAATGAGCAGTTCTTC
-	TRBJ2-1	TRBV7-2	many	CASSPWVGARNEQFF	TGTGCCAGCAGCCCTTGGGTGGGGGCGCGAAATGAGCAGTTCTTC
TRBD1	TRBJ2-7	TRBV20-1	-	CSASLDRAYEQYF	TGCAGTGCTAGTCTCGACAGGGCCTACGAGCAGTACTTC
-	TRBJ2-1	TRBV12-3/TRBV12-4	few	CASSFGLSVIEQFF	TGTGCCAGCAGTTTTGGGCTGTCTGTGATTGAGCAGTTCTTC
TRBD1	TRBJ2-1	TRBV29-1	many	CSVANRGGYNEQFF	TGCAGCGTTGCAAACAGGGGTGGCTACAATGAGCAGTTCTTC
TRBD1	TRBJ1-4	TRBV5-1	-	CASSGTGEGEKLFF	TGCGCCAGCAGCGGGACAGGGGAGGGGGAAAAACTGTTTTTT
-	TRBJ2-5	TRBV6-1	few	CASSEYNVNEAGQETQYF	TGTGCCAGCAGTGAATATAACGTAAATGAGGCGGGCCAAGAGACCCAGTACTTC
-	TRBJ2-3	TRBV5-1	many	CASSYAGRGTDTQYF	TGCGCCAGCAGCTATGCAGGGCGAGGGACAGATACGCAGTATTTT
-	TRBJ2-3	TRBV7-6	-	CASSQPGAGPTDTQYF	TGTGCCAGCAGCCAGCCAGGGGCGGGCCCCACAGATACGCAGTATTTT
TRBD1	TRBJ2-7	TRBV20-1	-	CSARIWDRHKASYEQYF	TGCAGCGCTAGGATCTGGGACAGACACAAGGCTAGCTACGAGCAGTACTTC
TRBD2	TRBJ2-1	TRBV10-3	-	CAIGRLAGRYNEQFF	TGTGCCATCGGCAGACTAGCGGGGAGATACAATGAGCAGTTCTTC
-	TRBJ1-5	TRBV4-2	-	CASSQGSGKPQHF	TGTGCCAGCAGCCAAGGGTCAGGGAAGCCCCAGCATTTT
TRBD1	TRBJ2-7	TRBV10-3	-	CAIGPGQGIGEQYF	TGTGCCATCGGACCGGGACAGGGGATAGGGGAGCAGTACTTC
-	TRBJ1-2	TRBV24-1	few	CATSTGVEENYGYTF	TGTGCCACCAGTACCGGGGTCGAGGAAAACTATGGCTACACCTTC
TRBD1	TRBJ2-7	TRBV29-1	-	CSVEDPTGYYEQYF	TGCAGCGTTGAAGATCCGACAGGGTACTACGAGCAGTACTTC
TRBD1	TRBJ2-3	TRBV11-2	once	CASSQQGANTDTQYF	TGTGCCAGCAGCCAACAGGGGGCGAACACAGATACGCAGTATTTT
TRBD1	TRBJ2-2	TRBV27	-	CASSLSGQGVTGELFF	TGTGCCAGCAGTTTGTCGGGACAGGGAGTCACCGGGGAGCTGTTTTTT
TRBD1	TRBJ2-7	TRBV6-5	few	CASSYSGTGYEQYF	TGTGCCAGCAGTTACTCCGGGACAGGGTACGAGCAGTACTTC
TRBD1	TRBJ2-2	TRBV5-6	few	CASSPPGQGARNTGELFF	TGTGCCAGCAGCCCCCCGGGACAGGGGGCGAGGAACACCGGGGAGCTGTTTTTT